Sequencing of this TCR beta chain was carried out in a study of T cell responses to AZD1222 COVID-19 vaccine. A remark on this clone: Its antigen is not known.

V was cut by 5 bases and J by 2 bases, with 10 bases left in between. The CDR3 has 14 residues. CDR1 SGHVS and CDR2 FQNEAQ come from the germline V gene. The study, taken as a whole, reports: Nearly half of unique spike-specific TCRs reportedly avoided B.1.351 and B.1.1.7 mutated regions. Only six people who got AZD1222 tested seropositive at baseline. Clonal diversity was possibly underestimated, and the donors were mostly white British, with more females. Spike-specific TCRs gained breadth and depth after people received two AZD1222 doses.

Measured with immunoSEQ multiplex PCR; TCRdb has only the in-frame clones, and not every one. The profile shows roughly 130,000 clones, roughly 89% of them singletons. This specimen was peripheral blood, taken on day 0 of AZD1222 vaccination. The chain has TRBV7-8 and TRBJ1-5; D not certain. The sequence was collected from an adult in good health. In DNA, the CDR3 is TGTGCCAGCAGCACCGACGGGGGCAATCAGCCCCAGCATTTT. Its translation is CASSTDGGNQPQHF.